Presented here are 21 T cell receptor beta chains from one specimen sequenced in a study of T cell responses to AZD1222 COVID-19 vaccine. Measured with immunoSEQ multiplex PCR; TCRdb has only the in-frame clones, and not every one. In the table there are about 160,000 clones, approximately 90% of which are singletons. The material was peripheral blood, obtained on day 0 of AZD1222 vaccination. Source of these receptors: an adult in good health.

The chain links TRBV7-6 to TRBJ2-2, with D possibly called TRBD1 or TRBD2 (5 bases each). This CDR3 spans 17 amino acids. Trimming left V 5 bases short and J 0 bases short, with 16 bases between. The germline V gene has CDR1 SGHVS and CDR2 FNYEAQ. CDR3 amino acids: CASSRGLWDANTGELFF. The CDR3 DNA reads TGTGCCAGCAGCCGCGGGCTGTGGGACGCGAACACCGGGGAGCTGTTTTTT.

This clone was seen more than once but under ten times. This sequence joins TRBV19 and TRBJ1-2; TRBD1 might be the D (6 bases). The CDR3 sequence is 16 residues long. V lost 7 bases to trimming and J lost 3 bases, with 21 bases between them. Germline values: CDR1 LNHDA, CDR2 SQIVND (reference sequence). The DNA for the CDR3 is TGTGCCAGTACCCCCTGGGGGGGGGACACTCACTATGGCTACACCTTC. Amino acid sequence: CASTPWGGDTHYGYTF.

The CDR3 nucleotides read TGCGCCAGCAGCCACACGACTAGCGGGAGGGCCGGTGAGCAGTACTTC. It translates to CASSHTTSGRAGEQYF. This rearrangement joins TRBV5-1 to TRBJ2-7; 14 nucleotides align to TRBD2. The trim removed 4 bases at V and 7 bases at J, leaving 10 bases unmatched. This CDR3 is built from 16 residues. Germline lookup yields CDR1 SGHRS and CDR2 YFSETQ.

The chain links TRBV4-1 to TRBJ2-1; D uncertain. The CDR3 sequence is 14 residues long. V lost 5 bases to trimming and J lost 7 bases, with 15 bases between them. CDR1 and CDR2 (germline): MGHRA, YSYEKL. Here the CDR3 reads CASSSRGRLNEQFF. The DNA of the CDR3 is TGCGCCAGCAGCTCTAGAGGACGATTGAATGAGCAGTTCTTC.

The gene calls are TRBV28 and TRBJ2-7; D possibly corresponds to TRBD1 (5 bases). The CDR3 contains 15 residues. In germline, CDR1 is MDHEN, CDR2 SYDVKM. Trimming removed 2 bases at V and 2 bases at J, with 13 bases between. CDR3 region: CASSLRQGWAYEQYF. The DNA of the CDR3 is TGTGCCAGCAGTTTACGGCAGGGATGGGCCTACGAGCAGTACTTC.

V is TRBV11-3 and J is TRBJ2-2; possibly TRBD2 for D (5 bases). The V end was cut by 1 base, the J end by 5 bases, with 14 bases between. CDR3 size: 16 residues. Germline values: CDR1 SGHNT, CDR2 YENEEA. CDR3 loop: CASSLGWARVTGELFF. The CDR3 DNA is TGTGCCAGCAGCTTAGGGTGGGCGCGGGTTACCGGGGAGCTGTTTTTT.

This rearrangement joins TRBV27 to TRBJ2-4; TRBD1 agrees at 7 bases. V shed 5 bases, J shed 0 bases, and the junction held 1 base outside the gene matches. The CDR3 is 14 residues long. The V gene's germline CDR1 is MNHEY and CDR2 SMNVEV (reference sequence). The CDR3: CASSRQGAKNIQYF. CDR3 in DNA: TGTGCCAGCAGTAGACAGGGAGCCAAAAACATTCAGTACTTC.

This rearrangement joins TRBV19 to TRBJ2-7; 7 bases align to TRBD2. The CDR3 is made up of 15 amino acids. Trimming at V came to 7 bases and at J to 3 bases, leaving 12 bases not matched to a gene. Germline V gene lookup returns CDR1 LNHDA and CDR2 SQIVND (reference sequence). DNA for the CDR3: TGTGCCAGTACCCCGGGGGGTAGCGGATACTACGAGCAGTACTTC. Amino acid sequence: CASTPGGSGYYEQYF. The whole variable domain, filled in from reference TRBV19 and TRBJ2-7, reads DGGITQSPKYLFRKEGQNVTLSCEQNLNHDAMYWYRQDPGQGLRLIYYSQIVNDFQKGDIAEGYSVSREKKESFPLTVTSAQKNPTAFYLCASTPGGSGYYEQYFGPGTRLTVT.

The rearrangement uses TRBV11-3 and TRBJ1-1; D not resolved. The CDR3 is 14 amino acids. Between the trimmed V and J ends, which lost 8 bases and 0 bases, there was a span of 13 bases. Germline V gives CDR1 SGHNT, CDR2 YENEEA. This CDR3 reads CASSRLQMNTEAFF. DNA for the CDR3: TGTGCCAGCTCCCGGTTACAAATGAACACTGAAGCTTTCTTT.

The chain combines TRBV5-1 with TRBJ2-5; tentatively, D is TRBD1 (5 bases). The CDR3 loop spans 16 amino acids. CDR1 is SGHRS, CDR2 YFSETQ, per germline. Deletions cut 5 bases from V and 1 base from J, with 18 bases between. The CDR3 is CASRRRQGLVQETQYF. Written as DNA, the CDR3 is TGCGCCAGCAGGCGACGGCAGGGTCTCGTCCAAGAGACCCAGTACTTC. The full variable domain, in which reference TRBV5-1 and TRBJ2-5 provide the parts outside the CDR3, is KAGVTQTPRYLIKTRGQQVTLSCSPISGHRSVSWYQQTPGQGLQFLFEYFSETQRNKGNFPGRFSGRQFSNSRSEMNVSTLELGDSALYLCASRRRQGLVQETQYFGPGTRLLVL.

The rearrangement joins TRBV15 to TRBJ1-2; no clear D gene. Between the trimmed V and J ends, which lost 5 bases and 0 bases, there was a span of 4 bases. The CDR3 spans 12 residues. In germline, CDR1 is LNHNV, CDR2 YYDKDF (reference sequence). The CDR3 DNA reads TGTGCCACCAGCCGTGCTAACTATGGCTACACCTTC. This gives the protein CATSRANYGYTF.

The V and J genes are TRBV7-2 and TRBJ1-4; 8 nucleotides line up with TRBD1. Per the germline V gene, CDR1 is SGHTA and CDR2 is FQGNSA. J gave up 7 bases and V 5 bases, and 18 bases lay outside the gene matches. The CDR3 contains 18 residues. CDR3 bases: TGTGCCAGCAGCCCAACCCCTCCGGACAGGGAAAGATTTGAAAAACTGTTTTTT. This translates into CASSPTPPDRERFEKLFF.

The DNA for the CDR3 is TGTGCCAGCACTTCCCCTTCCGGGACGCAGTATTTT. Translating it yields CASTSPSGTQYF. The chain is built from TRBV7-9 and TRBJ2-3; D remains ambiguous. V was pared by 7 bases and J by 9 bases, with 14 bases between. CDR3 size: 12 residues. Germline-derived CDR1 and CDR2 are SEHNR and FQNEAQ (reference sequence).

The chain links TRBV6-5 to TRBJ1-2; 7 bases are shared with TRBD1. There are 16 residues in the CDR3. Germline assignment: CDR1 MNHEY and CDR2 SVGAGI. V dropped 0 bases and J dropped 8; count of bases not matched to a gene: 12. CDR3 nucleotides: TGTGCCAGCAGTTACTCGTCGACAGGGCACCGGTTAGGCTACACCTTC. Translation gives CASSYSSTGHRLGYTF.

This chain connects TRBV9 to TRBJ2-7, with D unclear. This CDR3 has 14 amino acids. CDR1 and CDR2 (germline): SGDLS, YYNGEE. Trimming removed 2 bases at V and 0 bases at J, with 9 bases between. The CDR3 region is CASSVGQSSYEQYF. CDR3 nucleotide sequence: TGTGCCAGCAGCGTCGGGCAGAGCTCCTACGAGCAGTACTTC.

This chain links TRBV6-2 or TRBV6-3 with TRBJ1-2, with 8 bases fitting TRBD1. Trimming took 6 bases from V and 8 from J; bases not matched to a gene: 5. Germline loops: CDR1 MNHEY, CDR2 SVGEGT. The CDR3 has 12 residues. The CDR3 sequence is CASSPGGWGYTF. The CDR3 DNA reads TGTGCCAGCAGCCCAGGGGGCTGGGGCTACACCTTC.

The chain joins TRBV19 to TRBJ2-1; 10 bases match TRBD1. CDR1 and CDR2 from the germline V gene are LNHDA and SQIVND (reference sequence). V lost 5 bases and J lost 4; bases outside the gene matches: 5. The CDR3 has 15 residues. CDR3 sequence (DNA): TGTGCCAGTAGTTCCGGGACAGGGGTTTACAATGAGCAGTTCTTC. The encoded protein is CASSSGTGVYNEQFF.

The CDR3 DNA follows: TGTGCCAGCAGACCGGGACAGGGGGCTTACGAGCAGTACTTC. It is translated as CASRPGQGAYEQYF. The chain uses TRBV2 and TRBJ2-7; TRBD1 agrees at 12 bases. CDR3 length equals 14 residues. Germline-derived CDR1 and CDR2 are SNHLY and FYNNEI. Trimming took 6 bases from V and 4 from J; bases not matched to a gene: 4.

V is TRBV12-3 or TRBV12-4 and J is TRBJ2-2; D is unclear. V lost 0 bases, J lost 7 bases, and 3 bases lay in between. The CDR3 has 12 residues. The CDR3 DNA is TGTGCCAGCAGTTTAGCTGGCGGGGAGCTGTTTTTT. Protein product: CASSLAGGELFF.

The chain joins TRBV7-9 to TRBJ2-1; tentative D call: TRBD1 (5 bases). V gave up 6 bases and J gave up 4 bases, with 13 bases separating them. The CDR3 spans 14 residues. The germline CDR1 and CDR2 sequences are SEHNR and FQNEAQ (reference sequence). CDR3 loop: CASSPYTGYNEQFF. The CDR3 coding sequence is TGTGCCAGCAGTCCATATACAGGTTACAATGAGCAGTTCTTC.

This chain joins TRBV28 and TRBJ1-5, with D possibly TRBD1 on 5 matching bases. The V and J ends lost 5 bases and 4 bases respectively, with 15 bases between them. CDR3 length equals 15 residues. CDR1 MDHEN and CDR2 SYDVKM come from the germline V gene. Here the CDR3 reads CASSRVAEGNQPQHF. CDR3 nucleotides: TGTGCCAGCAGTAGGGTCGCTGAGGGGAATCAGCCCCAGCATTTT.